This TCR beta chain was identified during a study of CD8 T cells in ankylosing spondylitis (TCRdb year 2017). General notes on the study: The study set out to find disease-linked TCR variants by profiling T cell receptor beta repertoires in ankylosing spondylitis patients and healthy donors. In total, the full study cohort was made up of 100 to 140 healthy donors and 25 ankylosing spondylitis patients. Peripheral blood samples were taken, and synovial fluid was additionally collected from ankylosing spondylitis patients.

In this sample, this clonotype turned up a few times. No cognate antigen has been identified for it. Per-base qualities were not stored, and no clone one base away is much larger. The CDR1 and CDR2 encoded by the germline V gene are SGHRS and YFSETQ. Counted from cysteine to phenylalanine, this CDR3 has 19 amino acids. Solely the CDR3 DNA is kept, with 57 bases framed from the first base. At the junction V is shortened by 0 bases and J by 4 bases; bases outside the gene matches: 14. TCRdb records Illumina HiSeq 2500 as the sequencer. Quantitative 5'-RACE with molecular barcodes was the method used to prepare the TCR beta libraries. Regarding the original processing steps: To identify disease-linked TCR variants, a new computational method was used, one built on a probabilistic model of VDJ rearrangement. TCRdb took the public reads, trimmed them with fastp at Q25, ran MiXCR for clone calling and kept in-frame beta chains. For every CDR3 protein sequence, its rows merge into one entry that carries the most common genes and DNA. The V and J calls, along with clone size, are taken from TCRdb and not from the paper's own processing. This sample has roughly 470,000 distinct CDR3 sequences in its table, and roughly 25% of those were observed once. Clones ranked in the top ten supply about 1% of the sample.

Overall study outcomes, separate from this receptor: The disease-linked clones were reported to be significantly enriched in matched synovial fluid samples from ankylosing spondylitis patients. In peripheral blood, the disease-linked clones were found at relatively low frequencies and had a CD8+ phenotype. Some motif variants were previously reported in synovial fluid and blood of reactive arthritis patients, suggesting common disease-initiation mechanisms. A TCR beta motif of several highly homologous amino acid variants appeared characteristic of blood from ankylosing spondylitis patients.

The specimen sequenced was blood, either unsorted or a sorted T cell fraction (not recorded which). The receptor chain draws on TRBV5-1 and TRBJ2-7, and 12 bases in between align with TRBD2. This clonotype was sampled from a male donor with ankylosing spondylitis. The sequenced DNA: TGCGCCAGCAGCTTGGATGGTAGGCTAGCGGGAGGGCCGGCATACGAGCAGTACTTC. Its product reads: CASSLDGRLAGGPAYEQYF.